The TCR beta chain under discussion was sequenced for a study of blood T cell repertoires in COVID-19. V lost 0 bases, J lost 1 base, and 6 bases lay in between. The CDR3 has 15 amino acids. Germline V gene lookup returns CDR1 KGHSH and CDR2 LQKENI. Sequencing was performed with immunoSEQ multiplex PCR; in TCRdb, only in-frame clones are kept and a portion is missing. Among approximately 240,000 clones listed, about 83% were seen once. The TCR originated in a human donor in a cohort sampled during active COVID-19. The rearrangement links TRBV18 to TRBJ2-2; D gene ambiguous. Sequenced input: peripheral blood. CDR3 in amino acids: CASSPPYRNTGELFF. DNA for the CDR3: TGTGCCAGCTCACCACCATACAGGAACACCGGGGAGCTGTTTTTT.